The next 13 T cell receptor beta chains were all read from a single sample in a study of blood T cell repertoires in COVID-19. Here immunoSEQ multiplex PCR was the method, and the copy in TCRdb shows in-frame clones only, minus some. Of approximately 83,000 clones in the sample, around 81% are singletons; the top ten hold under 3.5%. Sequencing was done on a sample of peripheral blood. These receptors were collected from a man aged 50 to 59 with acute or convalescent COVID-19.

The J gene is TRBJ2-3, the V gene TRBV5-4; 12 bases are a match to TRBD2. Germline V gives CDR1 SGHNT, CDR2 YYREEE (reference sequence). The V segment lost 0 bases and the J segment 3 bases; nucleotides outside the gene matches: 5. This CDR3 has 17 amino acids. CDR3 nucleotides: TGTGCCAGCAGCTTGGCCCTAGCGGGAGGGTTGACAGATACGCAGTATTTT. Residues: CASSLALAGGLTDTQYF.

This chain links TRBV30 with TRBJ1-6; 7 bases map to TRBD1. V shed 5 bases and J 9 bases; nucleotides not matched to a gene: 7. This CDR3 contains 13 residues. Germline lookup yields CDR1 GTSNPN and CDR2 SVGIG (reference sequence). The CDR3 DNA sequence: TGTGCCTGGGTCGGGACAGTGGGTTCACCCCTCCACTTT. It is translated as CAWVGTVGSPLHF.

The chain has TRBV29-1 and TRBJ2-1, with 12 bases lining up with TRBD1. The CDR3 sequence is 17 residues long. CDR1 is SQVTM and CDR2 is ANQGSEA in the germline V gene. With 3 bases clipped from V and 8 bases from J, the junction kept 14 bases outside the gene matches. In DNA form, the CDR3 reads TGCAGCGTTGAGACCCTAGGGACAGGGGGCGCCCGGGATGAGCAGTTCTTC. As protein: CSVETLGTGGARDEQFF.

The V and J genes are TRBV2 and TRBJ2-7; 11 nucleotides line up with TRBD1. The CDR3 sequence is 16 residues long. V shed 7 bases and J 5 bases; nucleotides not matched to a gene: 13. Germline CDR1 reads SNHLY; CDR2 reads FYNNEI. The CDR3 loop is CASNEFSGTGGNEQYF. In DNA, the CDR3 is TGTGCCAGCAACGAGTTTTCCGGGACAGGGGGGAACGAGCAGTACTTC.

In its sample, this clone was seen a few times. This chain connects TRBV11-3 to TRBJ2-2; 13 bases are shared with TRBD2. From germline, CDR1 is SGHNT and CDR2 YENEEA. The V and J ends lost 5 bases and 5 bases, in that order; junction bases with no gene match: 5. The CDR3 consists of 16 residues. The CDR3 DNA is TGTGCCAGCAGCACTGGACTAGCGGGGGAGACCGGGGAGCTGTTTTTT. Amino acid sequence: CASSTGLAGETGELFF.

The CDR3 loop reads CASSPGGNYGYTF. The CDR3 DNA reads TGTGCCAGCAGCCCAGGGGGTAACTATGGCTACACCTTC. The rearrangement joins TRBV28 to TRBJ1-2; 7 nucleotides agree with TRBD1. With 6 bases clipped from V and 1 base from J, the junction kept 2 bases outside the gene matches. Germline CDR1 MDHEN, CDR2 SYDVKM. CDR3 length: 13 amino acids.

V gene TRBV25-1 combines with J gene TRBJ2-1; 9 bases agree with TRBD2. Germline V gene data show CDR1 as MGHDK and CDR2 as SYGVNS. V lost 0 bases and J lost 8; bases outside the gene matches: 11. CDR3 length: 17 residues. In DNA, the CDR3 is TGTGCCAGCAGTGAATATAGGGGTAGCGGGAGTGGGGATGAGCAGTTCTTC. This codes for CASSEYRGSGSGDEQFF.

This clone has a count of ten or more. The chain recombines TRBV2 with TRBJ2-7, with 8 bases identical to TRBD1. The CDR3 spans 12 residues. After removal of 5 bases from V and 4 bases from J, the junction contained 1 base not matched to a gene. Germline V CDR1 and CDR2: SNHLY, FYNNEI. The CDR3 sequence: CASSTGGYEQYF. CDR3 in DNA: TGTGCCAGCAGTACAGGGGGATACGAGCAGTACTTC.

V is TRBV28 and J is TRBJ1-2, with D tentatively TRBD1 (5 bases). V was trimmed by 2 bases and J by 3 bases, leaving 10 bases between them. Per germline, CDR1 MDHEN and CDR2 SYDVKM. The CDR3 runs to 14 residues. The CDR3 nucleotides read TGTGCCAGCAGTTTAAAAGGGGCGGACTATGGCTACACCTTC. It codes for CASSLKGADYGYTF.

V usage is TRBV30 and J usage is TRBJ2-7; D call uncertain. The CDR3 totals 14 residues. Trimming took off 4 bases at V and 4 bases at J, with 17 bases between the two ends. Looked up from germline, CDR1 is GTSNPN and CDR2 is SVGIG (reference sequence). CDR3 amino acids: CAWTGSSRTYEQYF. DNA for the CDR3: TGTGCCTGGACCGGAAGTAGCCGAACATACGAGCAGTACTTC.

The chain combines TRBV19 with TRBJ1-4; 8 bases line up with TRBD1. The CDR3 runs 18 residues. CDR1 LNHDA and CDR2 SQIVND come from the germline V gene (reference sequence). Trimming at V came to 1 base and at J to 5 bases, leaving 12 bases not matched to a gene. CDR3 DNA: TGTGCCAGTAGTATAGCTCCCCCGCAGGGGGCTTCAAATGAAAAACTGTTTTTT. It translates to CASSIAPPQGASNEKLFF.

J is TRBJ2-7 and V is TRBV19, with 11 nucleotides matching TRBD1. Germline V CDR1 and CDR2: LNHDA, SQIVND (reference sequence). The V and J ends lost 3 bases and 0 bases, in that order; junction bases with no gene match: 4. The CDR3 runs 16 residues. This chain's CDR3 is CASSMAGTGGSYEQYF. The CDR3 nucleotides are TGTGCCAGTAGTATGGCAGGGACAGGGGGCTCCTACGAGCAGTACTTC. The whole variable domain, filled in from reference TRBV19 and TRBJ2-7, reads DGGITQSPKYLFRKEGQNVTLSCEQNLNHDAMYWYRQDPGQGLRLIYYSQIVNDFQKGDIAEGYSVSREKKESFPLTVTSAQKNPTAFYLCASSMAGTGGSYEQYFGPGTRLTVT.

The rearrangement links TRBV21-1 to TRBJ2-7; the D call in the table, TRBD2, was not verified against the DNA. TRBV21-1 is marked as a pseudogene. The CDR3 has 12 amino acids. The CDR3 coding sequence is TGTGCCAGCAGCAACGGGACCTACGAGCAGTACTTC. Translation: CASSNGTYEQYF.